Following are 14 T cell receptor beta chains from one sample sequenced in a study of cytomegalovirus exposure and HLA in healthy donors. Primers included in the PCR were 60 Vbeta and 13 Jbeta primers. Only in-frame clones appear in the TCRdb table, and some are missing; sequencing was by immunoSEQ multiplex PCR. Among about 160,000 clones listed, under 75% were seen once. The sample was PBMCs. The receptor source for this set is a man aged 40-50 years in good health and CMV-seropositive.

This clone appeared a single time. The chain's CDR3 is CASSVRAGKGEAFF. The DNA of the CDR3 is TGTGCCAGCAGCGTAAGGGCAGGGAAAGGTGAAGCTTTCTTT. The chain carries TRBV9 and TRBJ1-1; D might be TRBD1 (5 bases). Germline V gives CDR1 SGDLS, CDR2 YYNGEE. The V end lost 1 base, the J end lost 7 bases, and 14 bases lay between the germline ends. This CDR3 is 14 amino acids long.

The chain recombines TRBV5-1 with TRBJ2-5, with unresolved D. The CDR3 consists of 16 residues. Germline CDR1 SGHRS, CDR2 YFSETQ. V shed 3 bases and J shed 2 bases, with 17 bases lying between them. For the CDR3, the DNA is TGCGCCAGCAGCTCAGGCCTCGGCCCAGGACAAGAGACCCAGTACTTC. Amino acid sequence: CASSSGLGPGQETQYF.

This clone was counted a few times. This chain connects TRBV19 to TRBJ2-7, with a tentative D call TRBD1 (5 bases). V was clipped by 3 bases and J by 0 bases, with 12 bases between them. CDR3 size: 15 residues. The V gene's germline CDR1 is LNHDA and CDR2 SQIVND (reference sequence). The CDR3 nucleotides read TGTGCCAGTAGTATCGGGCAGGGCCTCTCCTACGAGCAGTACTTC. This encodes CASSIGQGLSYEQYF.

CDR3 in amino acids: CASAGDSETQYF. The DNA of the CDR3 is TGTGCCAGCGCCGGGGATTCGGAGACCCAGTACTTC. V usage is TRBV7-9 and J usage is TRBJ2-5; weak D call: TRBD2 (5 bases). V was clipped by 8 bases and J by 5 bases, with 12 bases between them. Looked up from germline, CDR1 is SEHNR and CDR2 is FQNEAQ (reference sequence). This CDR3 region has 12 residues.

V gene TRBV4-3 combines with J gene TRBJ2-7; tentatively, D is TRBD2 (6 bases). The CDR3 is 17 residues long. Per the germline V gene, CDR1 is LGHNA and CDR2 is YSLEER. V was shortened by 1 base and J by 5 bases, with 21 bases between the two germline ends. CDR3 loop: CASSQGIWEASIDEQYF. CDR3 DNA: TGCGCCAGCAGCCAAGGTATTTGGGAGGCTTCGATTGACGAGCAGTACTTC.

This clone is a singleton in its sample. The chain carries TRBV9 and TRBJ1-6; tentatively, D is TRBD1 (6 bases). This CDR3 contains 16 residues. V was trimmed by 1 base and J by 6 bases, leaving 14 bases between them. Germline V gene lookup returns CDR1 SGDLS and CDR2 YYNGEE. CDR3 DNA sequence: TGTGCCAGCAGCGTACGGGGGGGGGCCCTTAATTCACCCCTCCACTTT. Translated, it gives CASSVRGGALNSPLHF.

The rearrangement links TRBV5-1 to TRBJ2-2, with D possibly matching TRBD1 (5 bases). Deletions cut 3 bases from V and 6 bases from J, with 12 bases between. CDR3 size: 14 residues. CDR1 is SGHRS, CDR2 YFSETQ, per germline. The CDR3 DNA is TGCGCCAGCAGCTCAGACTGGGGCGCCGGGGAGCTGTTTTTT. It specifies CASSSDWGAGELFF.

This clone has only a few counts. The CDR3 here is CASHFRGENEQFF. As DNA, the CDR3 is TGTGCCAGTCACTTCCGGGGGGAGAATGAGCAGTTCTTC. The chain links TRBV6-1 to TRBJ2-1, with 7 bases matching TRBD2. This CDR3 has 13 amino acids. Looked up from germline, CDR1 is MNHNS and CDR2 is SASEGT. Trimming took 9 bases from V and 7 from J; bases not matched to a gene: 9.

This clone appeared a few times. The chain is built from TRBV7-9 and TRBJ2-1, with TRBD2 identical over 8 bases. CDR3 length: 14 residues. Germline-derived CDR1 and CDR2 are SEHNR and FQNEAQ (reference sequence). V shed 3 bases and J 9 bases; nucleotides not matched to a gene: 7. CDR3 sequence (DNA): TGTGCCAGCAGCTTTGGGACTAGTTCAGTTGAGCAGTTCTTC. Protein product: CASSFGTSSVEQFF.

The rearrangement uses TRBV13 and TRBJ1-3; TRBD1 aligns across 8 bases. Germline CDR1 and CDR2: PRHDT and FYEKMQ (reference sequence). Trimming took 4 bases from V and 0 from J; bases not matched to a gene: 14. The CDR3 has 19 amino acids. CDR3 loop: CASSSIWNRGEISGNTIYF. CDR3 bases: TGTGCCAGCAGCTCCATTTGGAACAGGGGGGAAATCTCTGGAAACACCATATATTTT.

CDR3 bases: TGCGCCAGCAGCCTTAGTGACAGGCTCCACGAGCAGTACTTC. Translated, it gives CASSLSDRLHEQYF. V is TRBV4-1 and J is TRBJ2-7, with a weak D call TRBD1 (6 bases). The germline gives CDR1 MGHRA, CDR2 YSYEKL. The CDR3 runs to 14 residues. The ends were cut back, 4 bases at V and 5 bases at J, with 15 bases in the middle.

This clone occurred once. This chain connects TRBV7-8 to TRBJ2-3, with 14 bases that match TRBD2. CDR3 length: 18 residues. Germline V gives CDR1 SGHVS, CDR2 FQNEAQ. The J segment lost 8 bases and the V segment lost 1 base, leaving 11 bases of the junction unmatched. The CDR3: CASSLGPPGLAGEGTQYF. The CDR3 coding sequence is TGTGCCAGCAGCTTAGGGCCTCCGGGACTAGCGGGGGAGGGTACGCAGTATTTT. Drawing the rest from reference TRBV7-8 and TRBJ2-3, the complete variable domain is GAGVSQSPRYKVAKRGQDVALRCDPISGHVSLFWYQQALGQGPEFLTYFQNEAQLDKSGLPSDRFFAERPEGSVSTLKIQRTQQEDSAVYLCASSLGPPGLAGEGTQYFGPGTRLTVL.

This chain connects TRBV6-5 to TRBJ1-1; 7 bases line up with TRBD1. This CDR3 spans 14 amino acids. Trimming at V came to 5 bases and at J to 0 bases, leaving 3 bases not matched to a gene. Germline V gives CDR1 MNHEY, CDR2 SVGAGI. This chain's CDR3 is CASSLTGLNTEAFF. The CDR3 nucleotides read TGTGCCAGCAGTCTGACAGGGCTGAACACTGAAGCTTTCTTT.

The V gene is TRBV18, the J gene TRBJ2-1, with 11 bases matching TRBD2. V gave up 6 bases and J gave up 5 bases; unmatched junction bases: 0. The CDR3 is made up of 13 amino acids. Germline V gives CDR1 KGHSH, CDR2 LQKENI. CDR3 bases: TGTGCCAGCTCGGGACTAGCGGACAATGAGCAGTTCTTC. Translated, it gives CASSGLADNEQFF. Combining the CDR3 with reference TRBV18 and TRBJ2-1 gives the whole variable domain NAGVMQNPRHLVRRRGQEARLRCSPMKGHSHVYWYRQLPEEGLKFMVYLQKENIIDESGMPKERFSAEFPKEGPSILRIQQVVRGDSAAYFCASSGLADNEQFFGPGTRLTVL.